Below are 18 T cell receptor beta chains sequenced from a single sample in a study of cytomegalovirus exposure and HLA in healthy donors. The repertoire was sequenced with immunoSEQ multiplex PCR; TCRdb's copy has only in-frame clones and lacks some. The table has over 200,000 clones, around 90% seen once; the top ten hold around 3%. The sample comprised PBMCs. The source is a woman between 18 and 30 years old in good health and CMV-seronegative.

J is TRBJ1-4 and V is TRBV6-1; tentative D call: TRBD1 (6 bases). Germline V CDR1 and CDR2: MNHNS, SASEGT. V was trimmed by 0 bases and J by 11 bases, leaving 10 bases between them. The CDR3 contains 13 residues. CDR3 DNA: TGTGCCAGCAGTGAAGCGCAGGGGCAGAAACTGTTTTTT. Its protein product is CASSEAQGQKLFF.

This clone was seen only once. The rearrangement joins TRBV29-1 to TRBJ2-1; perhaps TRBD1 as D (6 bases). Between the trimmed V and J ends, which lost 3 bases and 2 bases, there was a span of 11 bases. Germline V gives CDR1 SQVTM, CDR2 ANQGSEA. The CDR3 runs 14 residues. The CDR3 region is CSVEGKGAYNEQFF. The DNA of the CDR3 is TGCAGCGTTGAGGGCAAGGGGGCCTACAATGAGCAGTTCTTC.

This clone was seen a single time. The chain couples TRBV19 to TRBJ2-4; tentative D call: TRBD2 (6 bases). The CDR3 covers 16 residues. Trimming left V 5 bases short and J 5 bases short, with 19 bases between. The germline V gene encodes CDR1 LNHDA and CDR2 SQIVND (reference sequence). This chain's CDR3 is CASSPRIGRSENIQYF. The CDR3 region has the DNA TGTGCCAGTAGTCCCCGGATAGGGAGGTCCGAAAACATTCAGTACTTC.

This chain uses TRBV6-1 with TRBJ2-7; D remains ambiguous. The CDR3 runs 12 residues. Trimming took off 3 bases at V and 3 bases at J, with 6 bases between the two ends. Germline V CDR1 and CDR2: MNHNS, SASEGT. In DNA, the CDR3 is TGTGCCAGCAGTGACTCGGTCTACGAGCAGTACTTC. This codes for CASSDSVYEQYF.

The chain has TRBV4-3 and TRBJ2-7; TRBD2 aligns across 9 bases. With V trimmed by 4 bases and J by 0 bases, 1 base remained unmatched. Germline V gives CDR1 LGHNA, CDR2 YSLEER. This CDR3 has 14 amino acids. The DNA of the CDR3 is TGCGCCAGCAGCCTGACTAGCGGCTCCTACGAGCAGTACTTC. This sequence encodes CASSLTSGSYEQYF.

A few counts support this clone. The chain couples TRBV7-9 to TRBJ2-4, with 8 bases identical to TRBD1. The CDR3 is 15 amino acids. Germline V CDR1 and CDR2: SEHNR, FQNEAQ (reference sequence). The junction had 16 bases not matched to a gene; V was cut back by 3 bases and J by 15 bases. The CDR3 region is CASSFSPDRASDLYF. For the CDR3, the DNA is TGTGCCAGCAGCTTTTCCCCGGACAGGGCGAGTGATCTGTACTTC. Filled out from reference TRBV7-9 and TRBJ2-4, the complete variable domain reads DTGVSQNPRHKITKRGQNVTFRCDPISEHNRLYWYRQTLGQGPEFLTYFQNEAQLEKSRLLSDRFSAERPKGSFSTLEIQRTEQGDSAMYLCASSFSPDRASDLYFGAGTRLSVL.

The chain joins TRBV10-3 to TRBJ1-1; 12 nucleotides agree with TRBD1. In germline, CDR1 is ENHRY, CDR2 SYGVKD. With V trimmed by 11 bases and J by 0 bases, 7 bases remained unmatched. The CDR3 extends over 15 amino acids. This CDR3 is CALRDRGLLNTEAFF. For the CDR3, the DNA is TGTGCCCTCCGGGACAGGGGGCTGTTGAACACTGAAGCTTTCTTT.

The rearrangement uses TRBV5-6 and TRBJ2-7; D gene unclear. CDR1 is SGHDT, CDR2 YYEEEE, per germline. The CDR3 spans 13 residues. Trimming took off 3 bases at V and 0 bases at J, with 7 bases between the two ends. CDR3 loop: CASSSTSSYEQYF. CDR3 bases: TGTGCCAGCAGCTCCACGAGCTCCTACGAGCAGTACTTC.

The table lists this clone with a count of one. V and J are TRBV27 and TRBJ2-3; weak D call: TRBD2 (7 bases). CDR1 is MNHEY, CDR2 SMNVEV, per germline (reference sequence). The CDR3 extends over 18 amino acids. Trimming stripped 5 bases from V and 6 bases from J, with 27 bases between. Here the CDR3 DNA reads TGTGCCAGCAGTCCACTCCCTACGACTAGCTGGGGGCCGGATACGCAGTATTTT. It codes for CASSPLPTTSWGPDTQYF.

This rearrangement joins TRBV28 to TRBJ2-2, with TRBD1 matching 8 bases. Trimming at V came to 3 bases and at J to 7 bases, leaving 1 base not matched to a gene. This CDR3 is 13 amino acids long. CDR1 and CDR2 from the germline V gene are MDHEN and SYDVKM. CDR3 region: CASSLTGVGELFF. The CDR3 region has the DNA TGTGCCAGCAGTTTGACAGGGGTCGGGGAGCTGTTTTTT.

The V call is TRBV6-1, the J call TRBJ1-2; D gene ambiguous. The germline V and J ends were trimmed by 7 bases and 2 bases, with 11 bases remaining between them. This CDR3 spans 13 amino acids. Looked up from germline, CDR1 is MNHNS and CDR2 is SASEGT. The CDR3: CASKPQQNYGYTF. CDR3 sequence (DNA): TGTGCCAGCAAGCCACAGCAGAACTATGGCTACACCTTC.

This clone was observed a few times. This rearrangement joins TRBV29-1 to TRBJ1-4; TRBD1 is a possible D gene (5 bases). Between the trimmed V and J ends, which lost 4 bases and 8 bases, there was a span of 17 bases. This CDR3 is 14 amino acids long. Per germline, CDR1 SQVTM and CDR2 ANQGSEA. As DNA, the CDR3 is TGCAGCGTTGGAGTCGGGTCAGGGTGGGAAAAACTGTTTTTT. This gives the protein CSVGVGSGWEKLFF.

In its sample, this clone was seen once. V usage is TRBV4-1 and J usage is TRBJ2-7; TRBD2 is a possible D gene (6 bases). Germline CDR1 is MGHRA and CDR2 is YSYEKL. V was pared by 1 base and J by 3 bases, with 19 bases between. The CDR3 length is 17 residues. CDR3 region: CASSQVKGSGEGYEQYF. CDR3 nucleotides: TGCGCCAGCAGCCAAGTAAAGGGCTCGGGAGAGGGCTACGAGCAGTACTTC.

The chain joins TRBV4-2 to TRBJ2-7; 12 bases map to TRBD2. After removal of 0 bases from V and 7 bases from J, the junction contained 13 bases not matched to a gene. Germline V lookup: CDR1 LGHNA, CDR2 YNFKEQ. This CDR3 is 18 amino acids long. As DNA, the CDR3 is TGTGCCAGCAGCCAAGATCCCTCTAGCGGGAGGGCCTTCGGTGAGCAGTACTTC. As protein: CASSQDPSSGRAFGEQYF.

The chain links TRBV15 to TRBJ1-4, with D maybe TRBD1 (5 bases). This CDR3 is built from 17 residues. Germline-derived CDR1 and CDR2 are LNHNV and YYDKDF (reference sequence). Trimming took off 2 bases at V and 5 bases at J, with 18 bases between the two ends. The CDR3 spells CATSRTTAGTANEKLFF. CDR3 in DNA: TGTGCCACCAGCAGAACAACTGCGGGGACTGCAAATGAAAAACTGTTTTTT.

V usage is TRBV28 and J usage is TRBJ2-1; a possible D gene is TRBD1 (5 bases). V was trimmed by 1 base and J by 2 bases, leaving 9 bases between them. This CDR3 is built from 15 residues. Germline V gives CDR1 MDHEN, CDR2 SYDVKM. The CDR3 sequence is CASSLYRSPYNEQFF. CDR3 DNA: TGTGCCAGCAGTTTATACAGGTCCCCCTACAATGAGCAGTTCTTC.

The V gene is TRBV19, the J gene TRBJ2-7; a weak D match, TRBD2 (5 bases). The V gene lost 2 bases and the J gene lost 5 bases, with 7 bases spanning the gap. The CDR3 has 12 residues. CDR1 and CDR2 from the germline V gene are LNHDA and SQIVND (reference sequence). In nucleotides, the CDR3 is TGTGCCAGTAGTATATCGACTAACGAGCAGTACTTC. Amino acids: CASSISTNEQYF.

J is TRBJ2-1 and V is TRBV27, with 16 bases that match TRBD2. CDR1 is MNHEY, CDR2 SMNVEV, per germline (reference sequence). CDR3 length: 18 amino acids. V lost 6 bases and J lost 8; bases outside the gene matches: 13. The DNA of the CDR3 is TGTGCCAGCAGCCACGGGACTAGCGGGAGGGCCTTAGGGGATGAGCAGTTCTTC. Residues: CASSHGTSGRALGDEQFF.